The 20 T cell receptor beta chains presented below share a single source sample, sequenced in a study of T-cell memory formation after mild COVID-19 listed by TCRdb under 2021. Library generation was performed with 5' RACE. TCRdb records Illumina NovaSeq 6000 as the sequencer. TCRdb took the public reads, trimmed them with fastp at Q25, ran MiXCR for clone calling and kept in-frame beta chains. CDR3 protein sequences are deduplicated, and each keeps its most common genes and DNA. In this sample the table shows roughly 170,000 distinct CDR3 sequences, around 21% of which occur a single time. The ten largest clones represent approximately 22% of the sample. The sequenced material came from PBMCs or a T cell subset sorted from them (not recorded which). All receptors derive from an adult woman who had mild COVID-19 (a few samples of this study predate the infection). The sample titles of this study are shuffled in the database, so cell type and time point are left out; the donor was told from shared clones.

This clonotype has just a few counts. This chain uses TRBV20-1 with TRBJ2-2; tentatively, D is TRBD2 (6 bases). The germline gives CDR1 DFQATT, CDR2 SNEGSKA (reference sequence). The CDR3 runs 13 residues. V lost 6 bases and J lost 3, with 11 bases in between. Written as DNA, the CDR3 is TGCAGTGCGCCGGGACTTTACACCGGGGAGCTGTTTTTT. It is translated as CSAPGLYTGELFF.

This clonotype was seen a handful of times. V usage is TRBV24-1 and J usage is TRBJ2-1; maybe TRBD2 (6 bases). Trimming stripped 5 bases from V and 7 bases from J, with 8 bases between. This CDR3 has 12 amino acids. Germline values: CDR1 KGHDR, CDR2 SFDVKD. For the CDR3, the DNA is TGTGCCACCAGTGTTGGGGGGAATGAGCAGTTCTTC. It is translated as CATSVGGNEQFF.

This clonotype showed up just a few times. The CDR3 nucleotides are TGTGCCAGCAGCTTAGTGGCTTCACTAGCGGGAGCCGACGAGCAGTACTTC. Residues: CASSLVASLAGADEQYF. The chain joins TRBV7-8 to TRBJ2-7; the match to TRBD2 covers 11 bases. Germline loops: CDR1 SGHVS, CDR2 FQNEAQ. J was trimmed by 5 bases and V by 1 base; bases with no gene match: 10. The CDR3 length is 17 residues.

Here the CDR3 reads CASTPMGGPLNTQYF. The CDR3 coding sequence is TGTGCCAGTACCCCTATGGGGGGTCCTCTAAATACGCAGTATTTT. The V and J genes are TRBV19 and TRBJ2-3, with TRBD2 as a possible D gene (6 bases). The V gene's germline CDR1 is LNHDA and CDR2 SQIVND (reference sequence). The CDR3 spans 15 residues. The germline V and J ends were trimmed by 7 bases and 7 bases, with 21 bases remaining between them. The complete variable domain, with remaining parts taken from reference TRBV19 and TRBJ2-3, reads DGGITQSPKYLFRKEGQNVTLSCEQNLNHDAMYWYRQDPGQGLRLIYYSQIVNDFQKGDIAEGYSVSREKKESFPLTVTSAQKNPTAFYLCASTPMGGPLNTQYFGPGTRLTVL.

This clonotype showed up just a few times. V and J are TRBV5-1 and TRBJ2-3; D gene uncertain. Germline V lookup: CDR1 SGHRS, CDR2 YFSETQ. The V and J ends lost 7 bases and 0 bases respectively, with 3 bases between them. This CDR3 is built from 11 residues. This chain's CDR3 is CASGSTDTQYF. In DNA, the CDR3 is TGCGCCAGCGGAAGCACAGATACGCAGTATTTT.

The gene calls are TRBV6-1 and TRBJ2-7; tentatively, D is TRBD1 (6 bases). The CDR3 totals 13 residues. Germline V CDR1 and CDR2: MNHNS, SASEGT. Between the trimmed V and J ends, which lost 2 bases and 2 bases, there was a span of 7 bases. The CDR3 loop reads CASSEWTAYEQYF. The CDR3 DNA follows: TGTGCCAGCAGTGAATGGACAGCCTACGAGCAGTACTTC.

J is TRBJ2-1 and V is TRBV11-2; D call uncertain. The V end was cut by 1 base, the J end by 10 bases, with 5 bases between. Germline V CDR1 and CDR2: SGHAT, FQNNGV. CDR3 length: 11 residues. The CDR3 region has the DNA TGTGCCAGCAGCTTAGTCGTCGAGCAGTTCTTC. Translation: CASSLVVEQFF.

The chain links TRBV6-5 to TRBJ2-7; TRBD1 matches at 9 bases. This CDR3 comprises 13 residues. Germline CDR1 is MNHEY and CDR2 is SVGAGI. After removal of 6 bases from V and 4 bases from J, the junction contained 4 bases not matched to a gene. This chain's CDR3 is CASSLQGAYEQYF. The CDR3 bases are TGTGCCAGCAGCTTACAGGGGGCTTACGAGCAGTACTTC.

In this sample, this clonotype turned up a few times. The gene calls are TRBV7-8 and TRBJ2-1, with TRBD1 matching over 7 bases. The ends lost 2 bases at V and 4 bases at J; junction bases unmatched: 8. The germline gives CDR1 SGHVS, CDR2 FQNEAQ. This CDR3 has 16 residues. CDR3 nucleotides: TGTGCCAGCAGCTTACGCTCATCGACAGGGTACAATGAGCAGTTCTTC. Protein product: CASSLRSSTGYNEQFF.

This clonotype has just a few counts. This chain joins TRBV7-9 and TRBJ2-5, with a possible D match to TRBD2 (5 bases). V was cut by 3 bases and J by 2 bases, with 10 bases left in between. The CDR3 has 14 residues. Germline V gene lookup returns CDR1 SEHNR and CDR2 FQNEAQ (reference sequence). The CDR3 region is CASSLVGVQETQYF. CDR3 bases: TGTGCCAGCAGCTTGGTCGGGGTACAAGAGACCCAGTACTTC. Full variable domain (rest looked up from reference TRBV7-9 and TRBJ2-5): DTGVSQNPRHKITKRGQNVTFRCDPISEHNRLYWYRQTLGQGPEFLTYFQNEAQLEKSRLLSDRFSAERPKGSFSTLEIQRTEQGDSAMYLCASSLVGVQETQYFGPGTRLLVL.

The chain links TRBV6-4 to TRBJ2-6; 8 nucleotides align to TRBD1. Trimming removed 6 bases from V and 1 base from J; junction bases left unmatched: 8. Per the germline V gene, CDR1 is MRHNA and CDR2 is SNTAGT. The CDR3 has 17 amino acids. CDR3 sequence reads: CASSPRDRRSGANVLTF. CDR3 bases: TGTGCCAGCAGCCCGAGGGACAGGCGTTCTGGGGCCAACGTCCTGACTTTC.

This clonotype was seen a handful of times. The chain couples TRBV7-9 to TRBJ2-3; D possibly corresponds to TRBD2 (5 bases). V was shortened by 1 base and J by 2 bases, with 10 bases between the two germline ends. The CDR3 has 15 amino acids. Germline V gene sequence: CDR1 SEHNR, CDR2 FQNEAQ (reference sequence). DNA for the CDR3: TGTGCCAGCAGCTTAGGAGCGGACCTCACAGATACGCAGTATTTT. Its translation is CASSLGADLTDTQYF.

This clonotype has only a few counts. V gene TRBV12-3 or TRBV12-4 combines with J gene TRBJ2-1; perhaps TRBD1 as D (5 bases). The CDR3 is 15 amino acids. V was cut by 0 bases and J by 6 bases, with 12 bases left in between. The CDR3 loop reads CASSLAGEVVNEQFF. CDR3 DNA: TGTGCCAGCAGTTTAGCAGGGGAAGTAGTCAATGAGCAGTTCTTC.

This clonotype was seen more than once but under ten times. The chain uses TRBV12-3 or TRBV12-4 and TRBJ2-7, with D possibly being TRBD1 (5 bases). V lost 4 bases to trimming and J lost 0 bases, with 10 bases between them. The length of the CDR3 is 14 residues. CDR3 loop: CASSSRVGSYEQYF. Written as DNA, the CDR3 is TGTGCCAGCAGTTCCAGGGTCGGCTCCTACGAGCAGTACTTC.

The V gene is TRBV19, the J gene TRBJ1-1; D is ambiguous. The V gene's germline CDR1 is LNHDA and CDR2 SQIVND (reference sequence). V was trimmed by 2 bases and J by 2 bases, leaving 12 bases between them. This CDR3 comprises 15 residues. CDR3 nucleotide sequence: TGTGCCAGTAGTATATTTGCAGCCTCTAACACTGAAGCTTTCTTT. Its translation is CASSIFAASNTEAFF. Full variable domain (rest looked up from reference TRBV19 and TRBJ1-1): DGGITQSPKYLFRKEGQNVTLSCEQNLNHDAMYWYRQDPGQGLRLIYYSQIVNDFQKGDIAEGYSVSREKKESFPLTVTSAQKNPTAFYLCASSIFAASNTEAFFGQGTRLTVV.

The chain couples TRBV6-1 to TRBJ2-1; no firm D call. This CDR3 comprises 15 residues. Deletions cut 7 bases from V and 0 bases from J, with 13 bases between. Germline CDR1 reads MNHNS; CDR2 reads SASEGT. Here the CDR3 reads CASIPSYGSYNEQFF. The CDR3 coding sequence is TGTGCCAGCATCCCGAGTTACGGCTCCTACAATGAGCAGTTCTTC.

The chain has TRBV6-6 and TRBJ1-1; 7 positions agree with TRBD1. The junction had 6 bases not matched to a gene; V was cut back by 7 bases and J by 7 bases. Per the germline V gene, CDR1 is MNHNY and CDR2 is SVGAGI (reference sequence). The CDR3 contains 12 residues. The CDR3 loop is CASKTGAVEAFF. The CDR3 DNA reads TGTGCCAGCAAAACAGGGGCGGTTGAAGCTTTCTTT.

The CDR3 sequence: CASSFSEAETQYF. The CDR3 DNA sequence: TGTGCCAGCAGCTTTAGTGAAGCAGAGACCCAGTACTTC. This chain uses TRBV7-9 with TRBJ2-5; D is unclear. V shed 3 bases and J shed 4 bases, with 9 bases lying between them. Per germline, CDR1 SEHNR and CDR2 FQNEAQ (reference sequence). The CDR3 extends over 13 amino acids.

This clonotype was seen more than once but under ten times. The chain carries TRBV29-1 and TRBJ1-1; no definite D call. Trimming took off 7 bases at V and 0 bases at J, with 12 bases between the two ends. CDR3 length: 13 residues. CDR1 is SQVTM and CDR2 is ANQGSEA in the germline V gene. The CDR3 protein is CSGGESMNTEAFF. CDR3 DNA sequence: TGCAGCGGCGGGGAGTCGATGAACACTGAAGCTTTCTTT.

J is TRBJ2-3 and V is TRBV5-1; TRBD2 aligns across 7 bases. CDR3 size: 15 residues. Germline loops: CDR1 SGHRS, CDR2 YFSETQ. Germline trimming cut 2 bases from V and 2 bases from J; bases unmatched to any gene: 5. Here the CDR3 reads CASSFSSGATDTQYF. The CDR3 bases are TGCGCCAGCAGCTTCTCTAGCGGAGCCACAGATACGCAGTATTTT.